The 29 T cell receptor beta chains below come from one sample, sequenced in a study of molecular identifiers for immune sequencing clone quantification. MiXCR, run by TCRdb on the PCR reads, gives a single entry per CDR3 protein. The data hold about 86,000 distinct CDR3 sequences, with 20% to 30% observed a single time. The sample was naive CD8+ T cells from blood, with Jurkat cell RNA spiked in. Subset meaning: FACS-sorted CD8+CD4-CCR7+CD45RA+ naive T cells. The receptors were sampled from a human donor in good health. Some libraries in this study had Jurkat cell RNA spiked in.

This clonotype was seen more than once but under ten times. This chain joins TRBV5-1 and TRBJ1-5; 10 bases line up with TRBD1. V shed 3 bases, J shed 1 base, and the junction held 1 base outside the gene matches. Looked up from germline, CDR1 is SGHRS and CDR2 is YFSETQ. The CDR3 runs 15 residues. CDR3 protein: CASSWTGGSNQPQHF. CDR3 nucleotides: TGCGCCAGCAGCTGGACAGGGGGGAGCAATCAGCCCCAGCATTTT. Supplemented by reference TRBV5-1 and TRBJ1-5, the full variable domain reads KAGVTQTPRYLIKTRGQQVTLSCSPISGHRSVSWYQQTPGQGLQFLFEYFSETQRNKGNFPGRFSGRQFSNSRSEMNVSTLELGDSALYLCASSWTGGSNQPQHFGDGTRLSIL.

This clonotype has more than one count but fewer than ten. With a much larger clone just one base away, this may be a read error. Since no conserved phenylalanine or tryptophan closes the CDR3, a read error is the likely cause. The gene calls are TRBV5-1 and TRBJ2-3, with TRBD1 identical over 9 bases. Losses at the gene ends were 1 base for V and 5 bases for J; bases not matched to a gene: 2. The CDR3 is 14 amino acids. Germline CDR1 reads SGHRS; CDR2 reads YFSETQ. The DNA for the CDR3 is TGCGCCAGCAGCTTGAACAGGGGGCAAGATACGCAGTATTCT. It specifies CASSLNRGQDTQYS.

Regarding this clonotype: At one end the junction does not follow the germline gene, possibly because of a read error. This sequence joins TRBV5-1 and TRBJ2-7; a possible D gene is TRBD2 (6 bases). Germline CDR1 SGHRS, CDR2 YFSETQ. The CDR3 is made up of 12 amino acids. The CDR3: CGSSLEGYEQYF. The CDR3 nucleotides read TGCGGCAGCAGCTTGGAGGGTTACGAGCAGTACTTC.

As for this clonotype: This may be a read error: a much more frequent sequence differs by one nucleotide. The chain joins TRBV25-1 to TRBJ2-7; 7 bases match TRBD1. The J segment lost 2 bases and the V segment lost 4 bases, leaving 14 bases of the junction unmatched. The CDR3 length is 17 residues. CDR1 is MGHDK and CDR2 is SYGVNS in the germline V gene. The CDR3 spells CASSGIRRDRRTYEQYF. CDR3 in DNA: TGTGCCAGCAGTGGAATCCGCCGGGACAGACGAACCTACGAGCAGTACTTC.

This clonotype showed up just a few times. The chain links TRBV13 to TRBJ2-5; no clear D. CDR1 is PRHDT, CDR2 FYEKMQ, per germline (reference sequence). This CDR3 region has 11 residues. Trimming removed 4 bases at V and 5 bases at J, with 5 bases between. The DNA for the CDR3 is TGTGCCAGCAGCTCCAGTGAGACCCAGTACTTC. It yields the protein CASSSSETQYF.

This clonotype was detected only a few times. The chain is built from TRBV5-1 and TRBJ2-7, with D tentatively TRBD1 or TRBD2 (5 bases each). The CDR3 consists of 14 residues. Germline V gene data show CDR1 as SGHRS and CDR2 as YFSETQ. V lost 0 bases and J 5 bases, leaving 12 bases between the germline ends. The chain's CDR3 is CASSLEWGPHEQYF. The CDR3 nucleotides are TGCGCCAGCAGCTTGGAGTGGGGACCACACGAGCAGTACTTC.

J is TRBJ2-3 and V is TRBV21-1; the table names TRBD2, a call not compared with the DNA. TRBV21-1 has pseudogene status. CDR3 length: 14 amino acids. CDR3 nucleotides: TGTGCCGGAGCCTTAGCGGGGGTCACAGATACGCAGTATTTT. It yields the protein CAGALAGVTDTQYF.

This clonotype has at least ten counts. The CDR3 region is CASSLGGDYYQPQHF. CDR3 DNA: TGTGCCAGCAGTCTAGGCGGAGACTACTATCAGCCCCAGCATTTT. This sequence joins TRBV27 and TRBJ1-5; D is undetermined. The CDR3 loop spans 15 amino acids. Trimming took off 5 bases at V and 5 bases at J, with 16 bases between the two ends. Germline V gene lookup returns CDR1 MNHEY and CDR2 SMNVEV (reference sequence).

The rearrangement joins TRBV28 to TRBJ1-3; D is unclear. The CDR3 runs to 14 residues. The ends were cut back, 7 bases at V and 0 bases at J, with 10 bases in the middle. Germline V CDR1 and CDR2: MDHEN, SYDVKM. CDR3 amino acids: CASIPTSSGNTIYF. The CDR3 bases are TGTGCCAGCATACCCACGAGCTCTGGAAACACCATATATTTT.

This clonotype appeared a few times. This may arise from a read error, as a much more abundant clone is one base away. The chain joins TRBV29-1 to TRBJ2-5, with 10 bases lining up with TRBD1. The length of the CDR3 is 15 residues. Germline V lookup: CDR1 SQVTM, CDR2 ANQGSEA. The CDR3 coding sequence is TGCAGCGTTGAAGACGGACAGGGGGAACAAGAGGCCCAGTACTTC. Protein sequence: CSVEDGQGEQEAQYF. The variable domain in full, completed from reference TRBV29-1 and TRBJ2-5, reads SAVISQKPSRDICQRGTSLTIQCQVDSQVTMMFWYRQQPGQSLTLIATANQGSEATYESGFVIDKFPISRPNLTFSTLTVSNMSPEDSSIYLCSVEDGQGEQEAQYFGPGTRLLVL.

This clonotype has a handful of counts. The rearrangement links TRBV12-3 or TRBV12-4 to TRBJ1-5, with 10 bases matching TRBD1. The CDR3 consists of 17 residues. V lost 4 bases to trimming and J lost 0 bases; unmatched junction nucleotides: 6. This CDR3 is CASSWDRGHYSNQPQHF. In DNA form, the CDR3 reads TGTGCCAGCAGTTGGGACAGGGGACACTATAGCAATCAGCCCCAGCATTTT.

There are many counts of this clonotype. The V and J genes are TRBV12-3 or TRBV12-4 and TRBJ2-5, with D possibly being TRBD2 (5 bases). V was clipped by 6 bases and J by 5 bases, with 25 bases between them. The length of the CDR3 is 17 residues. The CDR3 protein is CASSHPGLPRGGETQYF. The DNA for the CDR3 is TGTGCCAGCAGCCACCCGGGGTTACCCAGAGGCGGTGAGACCCAGTACTTC.

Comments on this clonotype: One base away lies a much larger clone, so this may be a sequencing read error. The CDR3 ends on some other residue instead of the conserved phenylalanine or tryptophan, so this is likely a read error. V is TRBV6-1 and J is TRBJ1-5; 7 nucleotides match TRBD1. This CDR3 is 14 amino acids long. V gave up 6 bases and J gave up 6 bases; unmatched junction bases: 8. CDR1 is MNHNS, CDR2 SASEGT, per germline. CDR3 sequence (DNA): TGTGCCAGCAGCCTGACAGGGATGGGTCAGCCCCAGCATCTT. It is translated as CASSLTGMGQPQHL.

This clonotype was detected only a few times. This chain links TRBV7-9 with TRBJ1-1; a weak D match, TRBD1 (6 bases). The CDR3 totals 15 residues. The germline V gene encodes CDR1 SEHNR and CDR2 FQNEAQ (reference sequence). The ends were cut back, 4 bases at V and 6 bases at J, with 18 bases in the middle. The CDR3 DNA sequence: TGTGCCAGCAGCTACCCCGGGGGGCAAAGTTCTGAAGCTTTCTTT. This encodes CASSYPGGQSSEAFF.

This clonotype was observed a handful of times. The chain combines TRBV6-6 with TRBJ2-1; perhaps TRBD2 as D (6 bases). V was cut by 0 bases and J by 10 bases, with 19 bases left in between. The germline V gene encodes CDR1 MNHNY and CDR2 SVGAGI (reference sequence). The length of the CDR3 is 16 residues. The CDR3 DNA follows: TGTGCCAGCAGTTACTCGGTGGCTAGCGCTGAGAGGGAGCAGTTCTTC. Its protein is CASSYSVASAEREQFF.

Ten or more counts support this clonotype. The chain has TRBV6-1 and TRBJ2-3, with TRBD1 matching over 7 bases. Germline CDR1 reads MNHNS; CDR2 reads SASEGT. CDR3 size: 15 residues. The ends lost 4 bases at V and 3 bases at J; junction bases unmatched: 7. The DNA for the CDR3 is TGTGCCAGCAGTGGGACAGGTACCTTGACAGATACGCAGTATTTT. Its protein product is CASSGTGTLTDTQYF.

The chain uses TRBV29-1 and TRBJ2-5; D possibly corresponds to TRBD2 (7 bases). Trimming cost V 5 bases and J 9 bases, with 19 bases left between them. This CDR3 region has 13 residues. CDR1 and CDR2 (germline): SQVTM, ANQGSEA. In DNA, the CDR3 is TGCAGCGTTTTATCGGGGGCGGGGGAGCCCCAGTACTTC. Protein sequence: CSVLSGAGEPQYF. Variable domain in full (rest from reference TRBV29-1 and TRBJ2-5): SAVISQKPSRDICQRGTSLTIQCQVDSQVTMMFWYRQQPGQSLTLIATANQGSEATYESGFVIDKFPISRPNLTFSTLTVSNMSPEDSSIYLCSVLSGAGEPQYFGPGTRLLVL.

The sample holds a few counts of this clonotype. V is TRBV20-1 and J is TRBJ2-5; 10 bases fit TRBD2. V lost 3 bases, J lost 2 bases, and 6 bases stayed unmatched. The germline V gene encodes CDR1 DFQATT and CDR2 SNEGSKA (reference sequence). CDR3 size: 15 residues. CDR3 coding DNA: TGCAGTGCTAGCCTAGCGGGAGCACGACAAGAGACCCAGTACTTC. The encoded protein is CSASLAGARQETQYF.

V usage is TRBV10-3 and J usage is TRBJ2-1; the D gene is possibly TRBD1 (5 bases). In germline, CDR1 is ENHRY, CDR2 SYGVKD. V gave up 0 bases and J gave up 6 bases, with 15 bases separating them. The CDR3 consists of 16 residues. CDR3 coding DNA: TGTGCCATCAGTGAGTCGGTAGGGGTAGCTTTCAATGAGCAGTTCTTC. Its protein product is CAISESVGVAFNEQFF.

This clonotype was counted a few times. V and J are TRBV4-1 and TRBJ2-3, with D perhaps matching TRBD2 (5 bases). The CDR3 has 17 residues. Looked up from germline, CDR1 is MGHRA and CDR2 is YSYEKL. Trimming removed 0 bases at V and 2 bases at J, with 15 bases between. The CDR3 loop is CASSQDGLASSTDTQYF. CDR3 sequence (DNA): TGCGCCAGCAGCCAAGATGGGCTAGCTTCCTCCACAGATACGCAGTATTTT.

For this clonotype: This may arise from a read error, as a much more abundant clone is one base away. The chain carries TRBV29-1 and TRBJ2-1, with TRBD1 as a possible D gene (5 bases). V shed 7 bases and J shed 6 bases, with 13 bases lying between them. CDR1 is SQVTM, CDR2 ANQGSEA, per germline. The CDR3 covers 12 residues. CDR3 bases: TGCAGCGCTGTATCAGGGTCCAATGAGCAGTTCTTC. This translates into CSAVSGSNEQFF.

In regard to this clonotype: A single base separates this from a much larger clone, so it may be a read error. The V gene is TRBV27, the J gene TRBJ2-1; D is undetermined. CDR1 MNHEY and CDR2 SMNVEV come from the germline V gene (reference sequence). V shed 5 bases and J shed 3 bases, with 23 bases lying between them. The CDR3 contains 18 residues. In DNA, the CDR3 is TGTGCCAGCAGTCCCATTTCCCGACGACGGCCGATCTACAATGAGCAGTTCTTC. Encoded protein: CASSPISRRRPIYNEQFF.

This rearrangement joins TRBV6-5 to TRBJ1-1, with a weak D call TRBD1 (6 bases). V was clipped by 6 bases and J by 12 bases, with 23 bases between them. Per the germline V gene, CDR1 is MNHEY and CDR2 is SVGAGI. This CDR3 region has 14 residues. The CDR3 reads CASRLMGAGTKTFF. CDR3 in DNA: TGTGCCAGCAGATTGATGGGGGCCGGCACCAAAACTTTCTTT.

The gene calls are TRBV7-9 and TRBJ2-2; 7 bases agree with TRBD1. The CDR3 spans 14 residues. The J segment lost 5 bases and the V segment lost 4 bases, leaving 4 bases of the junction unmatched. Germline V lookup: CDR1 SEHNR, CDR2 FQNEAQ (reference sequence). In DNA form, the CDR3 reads TGTGCCAGCAGCTCCGACAGGGCTACCGGGGAGCTGTTTTTT. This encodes CASSSDRATGELFF.

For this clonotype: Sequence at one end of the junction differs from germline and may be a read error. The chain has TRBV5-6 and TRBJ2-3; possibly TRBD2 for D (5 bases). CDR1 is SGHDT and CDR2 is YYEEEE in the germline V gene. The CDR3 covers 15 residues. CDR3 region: CAGSRLSSPTDTQYF. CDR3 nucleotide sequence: TGTGCCGGCAGCCGACTAAGCAGCCCCACAGATACGCAGTATTTT.

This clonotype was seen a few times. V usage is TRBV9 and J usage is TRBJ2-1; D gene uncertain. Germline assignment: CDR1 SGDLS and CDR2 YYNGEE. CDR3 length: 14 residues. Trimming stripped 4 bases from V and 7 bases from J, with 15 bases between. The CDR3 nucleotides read TGTGCCAGCAGCCCCCAGGACGGTCATAATGAGCAGTTCTTC. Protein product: CASSPQDGHNEQFF.

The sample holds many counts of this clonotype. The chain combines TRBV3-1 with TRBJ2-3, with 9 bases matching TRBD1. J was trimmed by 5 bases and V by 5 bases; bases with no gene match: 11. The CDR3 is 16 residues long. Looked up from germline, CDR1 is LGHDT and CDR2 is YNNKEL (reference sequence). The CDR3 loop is CASSTTWTGELDTQYF. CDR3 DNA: TGTGCCAGCAGCACCACCTGGACAGGGGAGCTAGATACGCAGTATTTT.

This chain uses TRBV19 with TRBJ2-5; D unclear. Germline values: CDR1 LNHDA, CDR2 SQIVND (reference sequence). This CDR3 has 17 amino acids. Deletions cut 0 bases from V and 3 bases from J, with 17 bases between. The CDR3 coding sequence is TGTGCCAGTAGTATAGAGGTTATAGGGCAGGTGGAAGAGACCCAGTACTTC. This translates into CASSIEVIGQVEETQYF.

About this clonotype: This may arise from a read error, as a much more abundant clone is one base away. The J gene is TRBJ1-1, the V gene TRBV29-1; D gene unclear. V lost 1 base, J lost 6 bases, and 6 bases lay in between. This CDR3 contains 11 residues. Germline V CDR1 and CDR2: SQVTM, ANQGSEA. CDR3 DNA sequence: TGCAGCGTTGAAGGAGGCCCTGAAGCTTTCTTT. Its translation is CSVEGGPEAFF.